The 19 T cell receptor beta chains in this list originate from one sample, sequenced in a study of post-analysis software for immune sequencing data. TCR beta libraries were prepared from cDNA with unique molecular identifiers. One entry per CDR3 protein results from TCRdb running MiXCR on the PCR reads. This sample carries about 680,000 distinct CDR3 sequences, roughly three fifths of them seen once, and the ten largest clones take approximately 10%. Study-level points and caveats: Five TRBV segments, including TRBV5-6, TRBV5-1 and TRBV20-1, were more frequent in patients than controls.

What these receptors recognize is not known. The material sequenced was blood. These receptors were collected from a girl aged 2 to 9 with multiple sclerosis.

This clonotype occurred a few times. The chain has TRBV15 and TRBJ1-5; D is ambiguous. The V gene lost 0 bases and the J gene lost 4 bases, with 19 bases spanning the gap. This CDR3 has 18 residues. Germline loops: CDR1 LNHNV, CDR2 YYDKDF (reference sequence). The CDR3 nucleotides are TGTGCCACCAGCAGAGATCGAGTGGCCGGCACAGTAAATCAGCCCCAGCATTTT. As protein: CATSRDRVAGTVNQPQHF.

The V gene is TRBV7-9, the J gene TRBJ2-3, with 7 nucleotides matching TRBD2. CDR3 length: 15 amino acids. V was clipped by 4 bases and J by 4 bases; unmatched bases: 8. In germline, CDR1 is SEHNR, CDR2 FQNEAQ (reference sequence). CDR3 amino acids: CASSSRLALADTQYF. The CDR3 DNA sequence: TGTGCCAGCAGCTCTCGACTAGCCCTCGCAGATACGCAGTATTTT.

This clonotype showed up just once. Germline is not matched at one junction end, which may reflect a read error. J is TRBJ2-1 and V is TRBV7-9; TRBD2 aligns across 11 bases. CDR1 and CDR2 (germline): SEHNR, FQNEAQ (reference sequence). The CDR3 runs to 15 residues. The chain's CDR3 is CASSWGTSGYNGQFF. The CDR3 DNA reads TGTGCCAGCAGCTGGGGGACTAGCGGATACAATGGGCAGTTCTTC. Based on the CDR3 plus reference TRBV7-9 and TRBJ2-1, the full variable domain is DTGVSQNPRHKITKRGQNVTFRCDPISEHNRLYWYRQTLGQGPEFLTYFQNEAQLEKSRLLSDRFSAERPKGSFSTLEIQRTEQGDSAMYLCASSWGTSGYNGQFFGPGTRLTVL.

V usage is TRBV2 and J usage is TRBJ1-2; TRBD1 might be the D (6 bases). Germline values: CDR1 SNHLY, CDR2 FYNNEI. This CDR3 has 13 amino acids. V lost 3 bases, J lost 3 bases, and 8 bases lay in between. In nucleotides, the CDR3 is TGTGCCAGCAGTGATCAGGGGCACTATGGCTACACCTTC. Amino acid sequence: CASSDQGHYGYTF. The variable domain in full, with the rest retrieved from reference TRBV2 and TRBJ1-2, is EPEVTQTPSHQVTQMGQEVILRCVPISNHLYFYWYRQILGQKVEFLVSFYNNEISEKSEIFDDQFSVERPDGSNFTLKIRSTKLEDSAMYFCASSDQGHYGYTFGSGTRLTVV.

This rearrangement joins TRBV11-2 to TRBJ1-1; 7 nucleotides match TRBD1. The CDR3 is 16 residues long. The ends lost 6 bases at V and 0 bases at J; junction bases unmatched: 10. The germline V gene has CDR1 SGHAT and CDR2 FQNNGV. Written as DNA, the CDR3 is TGTGCCAGCAGAAGGACAGGCGGCTACCTGAACACTGAAGCTTTCTTT. Amino acids: CASRRTGGYLNTEAFF.

CDR3 coding DNA: TGCAGTGCTCCCACTTCGCGGAATGAAAAACTGTTTTTT. Protein: CSAPTSRNEKLFF. The rearrangement uses TRBV20-1 and TRBJ1-4, with D unclear. Germline-derived CDR1 and CDR2 are DFQATT and SNEGSKA (reference sequence). The CDR3 length is 13 residues. V lost 5 bases and J 5 bases, leaving 12 bases between the germline ends.

This clonotype was observed a handful of times. The genes are TRBV20-1 and TRBJ2-4; tentatively, D is TRBD2 (5 bases). The germline gives CDR1 DFQATT, CDR2 SNEGSKA (reference sequence). CDR3 size: 14 residues. Trimming left V 2 bases short and J 3 bases short, with 11 bases between. CDR3 loop: CSARTGKDKNIQYF. The DNA of the CDR3 is TGCAGTGCTAGAACGGGGAAGGACAAAAACATTCAGTACTTC.

The chain joins TRBV11-2 to TRBJ2-1; 12 nucleotides line up with TRBD1. The CDR3 runs to 15 residues. The junction had 7 bases not matched to a gene; V was cut back by 5 bases and J by 8 bases. Germline V gives CDR1 SGHAT, CDR2 FQNNGV. CDR3 in amino acids: CASSLRDRGRYEQFF. The CDR3 nucleotides are TGTGCCAGCAGCCTCCGGGACAGGGGGCGTTATGAGCAGTTCTTC. Full variable domain (outside the CDR3, taken from reference TRBV11-2 and TRBJ2-1): EAGVAQSPRYKIIEKRQSVAFWCNPISGHATLYWYQQILGQGPKLLIQFQNNGVVDDSQLPKDRFSAERLKGVDSTLKIQPAKLEDSAVYLCASSLRDRGRYEQFFGPGTRLTVL.

The chain uses TRBV5-6 and TRBJ1-1; TRBD1 matches at 8 bases. This CDR3 is 15 amino acids long. J gave up 6 bases and V 4 bases, and 11 bases lay outside the gene matches. CDR1 is SGHDT, CDR2 YYEEEE, per germline. The CDR3 sequence: CASSALDRVYPEAFF. Written as DNA, the CDR3 is TGTGCCAGCAGCGCCCTGGACAGGGTTTACCCTGAAGCTTTCTTT.

This clonotype was picked up a small number of times. The V and J genes are TRBV5-1 and TRBJ2-5; no definite D call. The CDR3 is made up of 13 amino acids. Germline V lookup: CDR1 SGHRS, CDR2 YFSETQ. V was clipped by 4 bases and J by 2 bases, with 9 bases between them. CDR3 sequence reads: CASSTTRQETQYF. DNA of the CDR3: TGCGCCAGCAGCACCACAAGACAAGAGACCCAGTACTTC.

V and J are TRBV6-1 and TRBJ2-1; TRBD2 matches at 14 bases. The length of the CDR3 is 15 residues. V lost 4 bases, J lost 9 bases, and 5 bases stayed unmatched. CDR1 is MNHNS and CDR2 is SASEGT in the germline V gene. The CDR3 bases are TGTGCCAGCAGTGGGACTAGCGGGAGGTCGAGTGAGCAGTTCTTC. The encoded protein is CASSGTSGRSSEQFF.

The V gene is TRBV7-2, the J gene TRBJ1-2, with TRBD1 matching over 9 bases. Germline loops: CDR1 SGHTA, CDR2 FQGNSA. The length of the CDR3 is 15 residues. V lost 0 bases to trimming and J lost 6 bases; unmatched junction nucleotides: 5. The CDR3 bases are TGTGCCAGCAGCTTAGCGGTGGGACAGGGAGATGGCTACACCTTC. This translates into CASSLAVGQGDGYTF. The full variable domain, in which reference TRBV7-2 and TRBJ1-2 provide the parts outside the CDR3, is GAGVSQSPSNKVTEKGKDVELRCDPISGHTALYWYRQSLGQGLEFLIYFQGNSAPDKSGLPSDRFSAERTGGSVSTLTIQRTQQEDSAVYLCASSLAVGQGDGYTFGSGTRLTVV.

Points on this clonotype: No conserved phenylalanine or tryptophan ends this CDR3, so it is likely a read error. The chain is built from TRBV29-1 and TRBJ2-5; a possible D gene is TRBD2 (6 bases). V dropped 3 bases and J dropped 4 bases, with 21 bases sitting between them. CDR1 is SQVTM, CDR2 ANQGSEA, per germline. The CDR3 length is 16 residues. CDR3 region: CSVESRRAGSGETQYV. CDR3 nucleotide sequence: TGCAGCGTTGAGTCCCGCAGGGCCGGGAGTGGAGAGACCCAGTACGTC.

This clonotype was found a few times. This rearrangement joins TRBV12-3 or TRBV12-4 to TRBJ1-2; unclear D gene. The CDR3 length is 13 residues. With 3 bases removed from V and 4 bases from J, the gap between germline ends came to 9 bases. CDR3 sequence (DNA): TGTGCCAGCAGTTTGGACGGGAGCTATGGCTACACCTTC. Amino acid sequence: CASSLDGSYGYTF.

This clonotype was seen a handful of times. The gene calls are TRBV4-2 and TRBJ2-1, with D perhaps assigned TRBD1 or TRBD2 (5 bases each). Germline-derived CDR1 and CDR2 are LGHNA and YNFKEQ. The CDR3 covers 13 residues. V gave up 10 bases and J gave up 10 bases, with 20 bases separating them. This chain's CDR3 is CATLGVGRGEQFF. CDR3 in DNA: TGTGCCACCCTGGGGGTGGGCCGGGGCGAGCAGTTCTTC.

The chain employs TRBV7-8 and TRBJ2-1; TRBD2 might be the D (7 bases). Looked up from germline, CDR1 is SGHVS and CDR2 is FQNEAQ. V was pared by 2 bases and J by 0 bases, with 23 bases between. This CDR3 is built from 20 residues. The CDR3 nucleotides read TGTGCCAGCAGCTTACTCGGGGGGCGGGGGATATTCCCCTCCTACAATGAGCAGTTCTTC. Its translation is CASSLLGGRGIFPSYNEQFF.

The chain couples TRBV5-1 to TRBJ2-3; 7 nucleotides agree with TRBD1. V lost 3 bases to trimming and J lost 0 bases; unmatched junction nucleotides: 7. The CDR3 covers 16 residues. Per the germline V gene, CDR1 is SGHRS and CDR2 is YFSETQ. The CDR3 DNA reads TGCGCCAGCAGCTCTGGTGGGACAGCTAGCACAGATACGCAGTATTTT. Its protein product is CASSSGGTASTDTQYF.

This clonotype was seen only a few times. This rearrangement joins TRBV5-1 to TRBJ2-3; the D gene could be TRBD1 or TRBD2 (5 bases each). The ends were cut back, 8 bases at V and 2 bases at J, with 12 bases in the middle. CDR3 size: 13 residues. Per germline, CDR1 SGHRS and CDR2 YFSETQ. Here the CDR3 reads CASRDPPTDTQYF. The CDR3 coding sequence is TGCGCCAGTCGGGACCCCCCCACAGATACGCAGTATTTT.

This clonotype appeared a few times. The rearrangement uses TRBV7-2 and TRBJ1-2; maybe TRBD1 (5 bases). The germline V and J ends were trimmed by 5 bases and 2 bases, with 15 bases remaining between them. Germline CDR1 is SGHTA and CDR2 is FQGNSA. The CDR3 is 15 residues long. The CDR3 region has the DNA TGTGCCAGCAGCCCGCCAGGGAGGGGAAACTATGGCTACACCTTC. Translating gives CASSPPGRGNYGYTF.